The next 10 T cell receptor beta chains were all read from a single sample in a study of shared clonotypes between healthy human individuals. TCRdb keeps only in-frame clones here, not all; method: immunoSEQ multiplex PCR. The repertoire holds 2.3 million or so clones, with about 92% as singletons. The sequenced sample consisted of naive CD4+ T cells from PBMCs. Subset given: CD45RA+ positively selected. All receptors derive from a young man in good health. Some clones in this sample may be carry-over from other donors' samples.

The rearrangement links TRBV4-3 to TRBJ1-1; D gene uncertain. Germline V lookup: CDR1 LGHNA, CDR2 YSLEER. The V end was cut by 0 bases, the J end by 3 bases, with 8 bases between. The CDR3 runs to 14 residues. CDR3: CASSQDSSDTEAFF. The CDR3 region has the DNA TGCGCCAGCAGCCAAGATTCCTCGGACACTGAAGCTTTCTTT.

V gene TRBV29-1 combines with J gene TRBJ2-1; D is uncertain. V shed 7 bases and J shed 7 bases, with 8 bases lying between them. The V gene's germline CDR1 is SQVTM and CDR2 ANQGSEA. This CDR3 has 10 amino acids. CDR3 protein: CSATRNEQFF. The DNA of the CDR3 is TGCAGCGCAACGAGGAATGAGCAGTTCTTC.

The gene calls are TRBV5-1 and TRBJ1-5; no clear D gene. The CDR3 is made up of 15 amino acids. Germline V gene data show CDR1 as SGHRS and CDR2 as YFSETQ. V lost 0 bases to trimming and J lost 6 bases, with 13 bases between them. The DNA for the CDR3 is TGCGCCAGCAGCTTGGGTGACTCCCTTGGTCAGCCCCAGCATTTT. Its protein product is CASSLGDSLGQPQHF. Combining the CDR3 with reference TRBV5-1 and TRBJ1-5 gives the whole variable domain KAGVTQTPRYLIKTRGQQVTLSCSPISGHRSVSWYQQTPGQGLQFLFEYFSETQRNKGNFPGRFSGRQFSNSRSEMNVSTLELGDSALYLCASSLGDSLGQPQHFGDGTRLSIL.

The V gene is TRBV5-1, the J gene TRBJ2-2, with 8 bases identical to TRBD1. The CDR3 is 15 residues long. J gave up 6 bases and V 1 base, and 5 bases lay outside the gene matches. Germline V gives CDR1 SGHRS, CDR2 YFSETQ. Written as DNA, the CDR3 is TGCGCCAGCAGCTTGATGGACAGGGCGTCCGGGGAGCTGTTTTTT. Translated, it gives CASSLMDRASGELFF.

The chain uses TRBV5-1 and TRBJ1-4, with a weak D call TRBD1 (5 bases). This CDR3 has 19 amino acids. V was clipped by 1 base and J by 3 bases, with 22 bases between them. Germline CDR1 SGHRS, CDR2 YFSETQ. The CDR3 nucleotides read TGCGCCAGCAGCTTGATCGCGTTAGGGGACTTACTTGCTAATGAAAAACTGTTTTTT. It codes for CASSLIALGDLLANEKLFF.

With regard to this clone: The sample has other DNA sequences that encode this CDR3 too. The V and J genes are TRBV5-6 and TRBJ2-1; weak D call: TRBD2 (6 bases). Germline V gene data show CDR1 as SGHDT and CDR2 as YYEEEE. The germline V and J ends were trimmed by 0 bases and 8 bases, with 6 bases remaining between them. The CDR3 length is 12 residues. The CDR3 coding sequence is TGTGCCAGCAGCTTGGCGGGGGATGAGCAGTTCTTC. The encoded protein is CASSLAGDEQFF.

The chain links TRBV5-6 to TRBJ2-5; D uncertain. V lost 1 base and J 0 bases, leaving 10 bases between the germline ends. The CDR3 consists of 15 residues. Germline lookup yields CDR1 SGHDT and CDR2 YYEEEE. The CDR3 sequence: CASSLSPLHQETQYF. Written as DNA, the CDR3 is TGTGCCAGCAGCTTGAGTCCACTGCACCAAGAGACCCAGTACTTC.

This chain links TRBV7-9 with TRBJ1-1; tentative D call: TRBD1 (6 bases). V was clipped by 7 bases and J by 4 bases, with 13 bases between them. Looked up from germline, CDR1 is SEHNR and CDR2 is FQNEAQ (reference sequence). The CDR3 consists of 13 residues. The CDR3 is CASTNAGATEAFF. CDR3 coding DNA: TGTGCCAGCACCAACGCAGGGGCCACTGAAGCTTTCTTT.

The chain recombines TRBV28 with TRBJ1-2; a weak D match, TRBD1 (6 bases). This CDR3 spans 13 amino acids. Germline V gene data show CDR1 as MDHEN and CDR2 as SYDVKM. V shed 6 bases and J shed 7 bases, with 15 bases lying between them. The CDR3 region has the DNA TGTGCCAGCAGCACAGGGTCATGGTCTGGCTACACCTTC. Its protein is CASSTGSWSGYTF.

On this clone itself: Other DNA sequences from this sample encode an identical CDR3 as well. This chain uses TRBV9 with TRBJ1-1; D not certain. In germline, CDR1 is SGDLS, CDR2 YYNGEE. Trimming pared 0 bases from V and 0 bases from J, leaving 6 bases between. CDR3 length equals 14 residues. CDR3 sequence: CASSVEGLNTEAFF. CDR3 in DNA: TGTGCCAGCAGCGTAGAAGGTCTGAACACTGAAGCTTTCTTT.